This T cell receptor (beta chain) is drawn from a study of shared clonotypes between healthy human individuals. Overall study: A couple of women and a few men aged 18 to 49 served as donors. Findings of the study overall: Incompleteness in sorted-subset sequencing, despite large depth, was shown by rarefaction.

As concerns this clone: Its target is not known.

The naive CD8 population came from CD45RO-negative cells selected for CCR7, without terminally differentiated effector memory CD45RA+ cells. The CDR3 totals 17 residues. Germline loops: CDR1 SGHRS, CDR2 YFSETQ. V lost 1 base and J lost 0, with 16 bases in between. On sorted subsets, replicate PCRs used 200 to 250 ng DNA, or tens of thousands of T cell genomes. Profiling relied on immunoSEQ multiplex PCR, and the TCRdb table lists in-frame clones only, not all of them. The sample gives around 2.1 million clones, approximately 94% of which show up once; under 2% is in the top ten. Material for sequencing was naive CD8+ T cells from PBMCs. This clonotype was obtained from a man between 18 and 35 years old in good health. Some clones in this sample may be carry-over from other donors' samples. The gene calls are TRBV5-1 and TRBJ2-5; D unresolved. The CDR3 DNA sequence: TGCGCCAGCAGCTTGTCATCAGGAGCAAGGGACCAAGAGACCCAGTACTTC. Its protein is CASSLSSGARDQETQYF.